Listed below are T cell receptor beta chains from one sample, sequenced in a study of vaccination and CD4 T cells after COVID-19. Which antigens these TCRs recognize remains unknown. TCRdb called the PCR reads again in MiXCR, with one record for every CDR3 protein. This sample carries 9,500 to 13,000 distinct CDR3 sequences, roughly 61% of them seen once, and the ten largest clones take 20% to 30%. The sample here was CD4+ T cells from blood, cultured in vitro, taken before SARS-CoV-2 vaccination. The receptors were sampled from a human donor who had recovered from COVID-19. Both conserved end residues are part of each CDR3. The D gene is left open where the match is weak.

J gene | V gene | D gene | CDR3 DNA | CDR3 protein
TRBJ2-7 | TRBV19 | - | TGTGCCAGTAGTATTTTCGGGACCCCAGCCTACGAGCAGTACTTC | CASSIFGTPAYEQYF
TRBJ1-5 | TRBV12-3/TRBV12-4 | - | TGTGCCAGCAGTTTCCAGGGGAATCAGCCCCAGCATTTT | CASSFQGNQPQHF
TRBJ1-2 | TRBV30 | - | TGTGCCTGGAGTCACTATGGCTACACCTTC | CAWSHYGYTF
TRBJ2-1 | TRBV5-1 | TRBD2 | TGCGCCAGCAGCTTTGGGACTAGCGGGGACAATGAGCAGTTCTTC | CASSFGTSGDNEQFF
TRBJ2-1 | TRBV7-3 | - | TGTGCCAGCAGCCCGGGAGACGTTGGGAATGAGCAGTTCTTC | CASSPGDVGNEQFF
TRBJ2-1 | TRBV20-1 | TRBD2 | TGCAGTGCTTTCGGGAGGGCCTACAATGAGCAGTTCTTC | CSAFGRAYNEQFF
TRBJ2-7 | TRBV27 | - | TGTGCCAGCAGTTACTCAGCGGGCGACGAGCAGTACTTC | CASSYSAGDEQYF
TRBJ2-3 | TRBV2 | TRBD2 | TGTGCCAGCAGACTAGCGGGAGGCAGCACAGATACGCAGTATTTT | CASRLAGGSTDTQYF
TRBJ1-5 | TRBV5-1 | - | TGCGCCAGCAGCCTGTTGGGCTTAGGTCAGCCCCAGCATTTT | CASSLLGLGQPQHF
TRBJ2-2 | TRBV6-4 | TRBD2 | TGTGCCAGCAGTGAAAGCGGGAGCACCGGGGAGCTGTTTTTT | CASSESGSTGELFF